These 31 T cell receptor beta chains were all obtained from the same sample, sequenced in a study of OX40 agonist ivuxolimab in advanced cancers. Measured with immunoSEQ multiplex PCR; TCRdb has only the in-frame clones, and not every one. The table has 60,000 to 70,000 clones, 89% seen once. The source material was CD4+ or CD8+ T cells sorted from blood, sampled in a trial of the OX40 agonist ivuxolimab. These receptor sequences come from an adult with an advanced solid tumor such as melanoma, head and neck, liver or kidney cancer.

The J gene is TRBJ1-4, the V gene TRBV11-2; D is unresolved. V gave up 0 bases and J gave up 3 bases, with 14 bases separating them. The germline V gene encodes CDR1 SGHAT and CDR2 FQNNGV. The CDR3 sequence is 17 residues long. CDR3 amino acids: CASSLEDKQNPNEKLFF. The CDR3, as DNA: TGTGCCAGCAGCTTAGAAGACAAACAGAACCCTAATGAAAAACTGTTTTTT.

This clone was observed a handful of times. V gene TRBV7-6 combines with J gene TRBJ1-6; no clear D gene. Looked up from germline, CDR1 is SGHVS and CDR2 is FNYEAQ. The V end lost 6 bases, the J end lost 4 bases, and 4 bases lay between the germline ends. The CDR3 is 12 amino acids. CDR3 residues: CASRGYNSPLHF. As DNA, the CDR3 is TGTGCCAGCAGGGGATATAATTCACCCCTCCACTTT.

The chain has TRBV27 and TRBJ2-3; D is perhaps TRBD2 (6 bases). Germline assignment: CDR1 MNHEY and CDR2 SMNVEV (reference sequence). This CDR3 spans 14 amino acids. Trimming took 6 bases from V and 2 from J, leaving 12 bases between them. The DNA of the CDR3 is TGTGCCAGCAGATGGGCTAGCGTCACAGATACGCAGTATTTT. Translated: CASRWASVTDTQYF.

The chain combines TRBV7-2 with TRBJ2-7; D might be TRBD2 (6 bases). Germline V CDR1 and CDR2: SGHTA, FQGNSA. This CDR3 spans 16 amino acids. The V end lost 6 bases, the J end lost 2 bases, and 20 bases lay between the germline ends. CDR3 in DNA: TGTGCCAGCAGTCTTTTAGGCGGGGAACTAACCTACGAGCAGTACTTC. Translation gives CASSLLGGELTYEQYF.

The chain has TRBV11-2 and TRBJ2-7; D perhaps matches TRBD1 (5 bases). Trimming shortened V by 1 base and J by 3 bases, and 7 bases separated the two germline ends. The length of the CDR3 is 13 residues. CDR1 is SGHAT and CDR2 is FQNNGV in the germline V gene. The CDR3 sequence is CASSLGQSYEQYF. CDR3 coding DNA: TGTGCCAGCAGCTTAGGACAGAGCTACGAGCAGTACTTC.

J is TRBJ1-5 and V is TRBV19, with 8 bases lining up with TRBD1. The germline CDR1 and CDR2 sequences are LNHDA and SQIVND (reference sequence). The CDR3 consists of 14 residues. V lost 6 bases, J lost 5 bases, and 6 bases stayed unmatched. CDR3 in amino acids: CASRSQGADQPQHF. In DNA form, the CDR3 reads TGTGCCAGTAGGAGTCAGGGGGCCGATCAGCCCCAGCATTTT.

V and J are TRBV6-5 and TRBJ1-1; D ambiguous. The CDR3 consists of 14 residues. Trimming pared 6 bases from V and 1 base from J, leaving 12 bases between. From germline, CDR1 is MNHEY and CDR2 SVGAGI. In DNA, the CDR3 is TGTGCCAGCAGCCGAGGACTTGGGAACACTGAAGCTTTCTTT. It encodes CASSRGLGNTEAFF.

Concerning this clone: At the DNA level, this CDR3 is encoded by other sequences in the same sample as well. The chain joins TRBV5-1 to TRBJ2-5; no clear D. The CDR3 consists of 15 residues. V was shortened by 3 bases and J by 1 base, with 13 bases between the two germline ends. From germline, CDR1 is SGHRS and CDR2 YFSETQ. The CDR3 reads CASSSSGGFQETQYF. DNA for the CDR3: TGCGCCAGCAGCTCATCTGGTGGATTCCAAGAGACCCAGTACTTC.

This chain links TRBV4-1 with TRBJ1-2, with no clear D. The V gene's germline CDR1 is MGHRA and CDR2 YSYEKL. V was cut by 6 bases and J by 6 bases, with 8 bases left in between. This CDR3 region has 11 residues. CDR3 region: CASSLGNGYTF. Written as DNA, the CDR3 is TGCGCCAGCAGTTTGGGGAATGGCTACACCTTC.

The rearrangement links TRBV28 to TRBJ2-5; 8 bases are shared with TRBD2. V trimming: 5 bases; J trimming: 2 bases; junction bases outside the gene matches: 4. The CDR3 spans 14 residues. Germline loops: CDR1 MDHEN, CDR2 SYDVKM. The CDR3 protein is CASSPIAGQETQYF. Here the CDR3 DNA reads TGTGCCAGCAGTCCAATAGCGGGACAAGAGACCCAGTACTTC.

V usage is TRBV7-3 and J usage is TRBJ1-1; D remains unclear. The V gene's germline CDR1 is SGHTA and CDR2 FQGTGA. With 1 base removed from V and 4 bases from J, the gap between germline ends came to 7 bases. The CDR3 length is 13 residues. CDR3 region: CASSLIGTTEAFF. The CDR3 nucleotides are TGTGCCAGCAGCTTAATAGGTACCACTGAAGCTTTCTTT.

The chain combines TRBV14 with TRBJ1-1; D ambiguous. There are 14 residues in the CDR3. Germline V CDR1 and CDR2: SGHDN, FVKESK. Trimming left V 0 bases short and J 6 bases short, with 11 bases between. The CDR3: CASSQDLGSAEAFF. CDR3 DNA sequence: TGTGCCAGCAGCCAAGATTTGGGTTCGGCTGAAGCTTTCTTT. The full variable domain, in which reference TRBV14 and TRBJ1-1 provide the parts outside the CDR3, is EAGVTQFPSHSVIEKGQTVTLRCDPISGHDNLYWYRRVMGKEIKFLLHFVKESKQDESGMPNNRFLAERTGGTYSTLKVQPAELEDSGVYFCASSQDLGSAEAFFGQGTRLTVV.

The chain couples TRBV7-2 to TRBJ2-1, with TRBD1 matching 7 bases. This CDR3 contains 14 residues. Germline V CDR1 and CDR2: SGHTA, FQGNSA. V shed 2 bases, J shed 4 bases, and the junction held 2 bases outside the gene matches. CDR3 coding DNA: TGTGCCAGCAGCTTATGGGACAGATACAATGAGCAGTTCTTC. Translating gives CASSLWDRYNEQFF.

The chain recombines TRBV9 with TRBJ1-6; D remains ambiguous. Trimming stripped 1 base from V and 4 bases from J, with 6 bases between. CDR1 is SGDLS, CDR2 YYNGEE, per germline. The CDR3 is 14 residues long. The CDR3 loop reads CASSVQAYNSPLHF. The CDR3 DNA follows: TGTGCCAGCAGCGTACAGGCATATAATTCACCCCTCCACTTT.

V is TRBV5-6 and J is TRBJ2-2; D unresolved. The CDR3 runs to 16 residues. V was cut by 3 bases and J by 6 bases, with 18 bases left in between. Germline loops: CDR1 SGHDT, CDR2 YYEEEE. CDR3 residues: CASSSHLKIAAGELFF. CDR3 nucleotides: TGTGCCAGCAGCTCCCACCTGAAAATAGCTGCCGGGGAGCTGTTTTTT.

The chain couples TRBV13 to TRBJ2-5; tentative D call: TRBD1 (6 bases). Trimming took 1 base from V and 9 from J, leaving 18 bases between them. Germline CDR1 is PRHDT and CDR2 is FYEKMQ (reference sequence). CDR3 length: 15 amino acids. The CDR3 region has the DNA TGTGCCAGCAGCTTAGTTCGACCGCTACCAGGGGCCCAGTACTTC. Its protein product is CASSLVRPLPGAQYF.

V usage is TRBV7-3 and J usage is TRBJ2-7; D is possibly TRBD2 (6 bases). Germline loops: CDR1 SGHTA, CDR2 FQGTGA. Deletions cut 5 bases from V and 0 bases from J, with 14 bases between. CDR3 length: 15 amino acids. CDR3 protein: CASSLTGGSSYEQYF. DNA of the CDR3: TGTGCCAGCAGCCTTACAGGAGGGAGCTCCTACGAGCAGTACTTC.

The gene calls are TRBV10-2 and TRBJ1-2, with D possibly matching TRBD1 (5 bases). The CDR3 has 13 amino acids. From germline, CDR1 is WSHSY and CDR2 SAAADI. V gave up 2 bases and J gave up 6 bases, with 10 bases separating them. The CDR3 DNA is TGCGCCAGCAGTGAGGGGACCTGGCATGGCTACACCTTC. Its protein is CASSEGTWHGYTF.

The rearrangement links TRBV27 to TRBJ2-2; possibly TRBD1 or TRBD2 for D (5 bases each). The ends were cut back, 2 bases at V and 4 bases at J, with 8 bases in the middle. The CDR3 runs to 14 residues. The germline V gene encodes CDR1 MNHEY and CDR2 SMNVEV (reference sequence). The CDR3, as DNA: TGTGCCAGCAGTTTAGGGGGTTTCACCGGGGAGCTGTTTTTT. Translating it yields CASSLGGFTGELFF.

The V gene is TRBV30, the J gene TRBJ1-1; the D gene is possibly TRBD1 (5 bases). CDR1 and CDR2 from the germline V gene are GTSNPN and SVGIG (reference sequence). V was shortened by 3 bases and J by 4 bases, with 12 bases between the two germline ends. The CDR3 consists of 13 residues. The CDR3 reads CAWREDTATEAFF. The CDR3 DNA sequence: TGTGCCTGGAGGGAGGACACTGCCACTGAAGCTTTCTTT.

The CDR3 DNA sequence: TGTGCCAGCAGCTTCACAGGAGGCGAGCAGTACTTC. Amino acids: CASSFTGGEQYF. This rearrangement joins TRBV7-9 to TRBJ2-7, with D perhaps assigned TRBD1 or TRBD2 (5 bases each). V was trimmed by 3 bases and J by 6 bases, leaving 9 bases between them. The CDR3 sequence is 12 residues long. Germline assignment: CDR1 SEHNR and CDR2 FQNEAQ (reference sequence). The complete variable domain, with remaining parts taken from reference TRBV7-9 and TRBJ2-7, reads DTGVSQNPRHKITKRGQNVTFRCDPISEHNRLYWYRQTLGQGPEFLTYFQNEAQLEKSRLLSDRFSAERPKGSFSTLEIQRTEQGDSAMYLCASSFTGGEQYFGPGTRLTVT.

The chain combines TRBV5-4 with TRBJ2-2, with D unclear. The CDR3 is 12 residues long. V was trimmed by 4 bases and J by 3 bases, leaving 4 bases between them. The germline V gene has CDR1 SGHNT and CDR2 YYREEE (reference sequence). CDR3 nucleotides: TGTGCCAGCAGCATTTACACCGGGGAGCTGTTTTTT. This encodes CASSIYTGELFF. The full variable domain, with the rest looked up from reference TRBV5-4 and TRBJ2-2, is ETGVTQSPTHLIKTRGQQVTLRCSSQSGHNTVSWYQQALGQGPQFIFQYYREEENGRGNFPPRFSGLQFPNYSSELNVNALELDDSALYLCASSIYTGELFFGEGSRLTVL.

This rearrangement joins TRBV30 to TRBJ2-7; D may be TRBD1 or TRBD2 (5 bases each). Germline V gives CDR1 GTSNPN, CDR2 SVGIG (reference sequence). The length of the CDR3 is 14 residues. The ends were cut back, 5 bases at V and 5 bases at J, with 19 bases in the middle. The CDR3 coding sequence is TGTGCCTGGGGCACCTTGAGGGGCTCAGACGAGCAGTACTTC. This codes for CAWGTLRGSDEQYF.

As DNA, the CDR3 is TGTGCCAGCAGCTTCCCGGGACTTAAAGGCGGGGAGCTGTTTTTT. Residues: CASSFPGLKGGELFF. The chain links TRBV5-4 to TRBJ2-2, with D perhaps TRBD2 (6 bases). V was pared by 2 bases and J by 7 bases, with 15 bases between. The CDR3 contains 15 residues. Germline CDR1 SGHNT, CDR2 YYREEE (reference sequence).

V is TRBV13 and J is TRBJ1-2; D unclear. CDR3 length equals 13 residues. Germline V gene sequence: CDR1 PRHDT, CDR2 FYEKMQ (reference sequence). V was clipped by 4 bases and J by 7 bases, with 13 bases between them. The CDR3: CASSSDEGRGYTF. In DNA form, the CDR3 reads TGTGCCAGCAGCTCCGACGAAGGACGTGGCTACACCTTC.

This chain uses TRBV2 with TRBJ1-1, with a possible D match to TRBD1 (6 bases). This CDR3 comprises 11 residues. Trimming pared 9 bases from V and 1 base from J, leaving 6 bases between. The germline V gene encodes CDR1 SNHLY and CDR2 FYNNEI. CDR3 in amino acids: CARDRNTEAFF. The CDR3 region has the DNA TGTGCCAGGGACAGGAACACTGAAGCTTTCTTT.

The rearrangement joins TRBV11-2 to TRBJ2-7, with D perhaps TRBD2 (6 bases). V was clipped by 5 bases and J by 6 bases, with 14 bases between them. CDR3 length equals 13 residues. The V gene's germline CDR1 is SGHAT and CDR2 FQNNGV. The CDR3, as DNA: TGTGCCAGCAGCAACCGGGACTCTCTCGAGCAGTACTTC. Residues: CASSNRDSLEQYF.

The chain links TRBV27 to TRBJ2-1, with TRBD2 identical over 9 bases. With 10 bases clipped from V and 6 bases from J, the junction kept 10 bases outside the gene matches. This CDR3 spans 14 amino acids. Germline V lookup: CDR1 MNHEY, CDR2 SMNVEV (reference sequence). The CDR3 DNA sequence: TGTGCCATCGCGGGGGGGGTTCTCTTCAATGAGCAGTTCTTC. Translation gives CAIAGGVLFNEQFF.

V and J are TRBV27 and TRBJ2-3; unclear D gene. This CDR3 contains 11 residues. Trimming removed 3 bases at V and 6 bases at J, with 4 bases between. CDR1 is MNHEY and CDR2 is SMNVEV in the germline V gene (reference sequence). CDR3 in amino acids: CASSFLDTQYF. In DNA, the CDR3 is TGTGCCAGCAGTTTTCTCGATACGCAGTATTTT.

J is TRBJ2-3 and V is TRBV27; D possibly corresponds to TRBD1 (5 bases). The germline V gene encodes CDR1 MNHEY and CDR2 SMNVEV (reference sequence). The CDR3 consists of 16 residues. The V gene lost 1 base and the J gene lost 1 base, with 12 bases spanning the gap. The CDR3 DNA follows: TGTGCCAGCAGTTTATTCCGCAGGGTTGGCACAGATACGCAGTATTTT. Its protein product is CASSLFRRVGTDTQYF.

As to this clone: This sample also contains other DNA sequences that code for the same CDR3. The chain carries TRBV11-2 and TRBJ2-7; perhaps TRBD1 as D (5 bases). CDR3 length: 13 amino acids. The germline V gene encodes CDR1 SGHAT and CDR2 FQNNGV. V dropped 3 bases and J dropped 4 bases, with 10 bases sitting between them. The CDR3 nucleotides are TGTGCCAGCAGCTTGCCCGACAGTTACGAGCAGTACTTC. As protein: CASSLPDSYEQYF.